This T cell receptor (beta chain) originates from a study of blood T cells in healthy people across ages (dated by TCRdb to the mid-2010s). Regarding the complete study: In model experiments, roughly one uniquely barcoded TCR beta cDNA molecule per two T cells was captured by template switching. Using deep sequencing normalized with unique cDNA molecular identifiers, the study measured how TCR beta repertoire diversity changes with age. Donors were grouped into four age groups: young (average approximately 15 years), middle-aged (less than 40), aged (roughly 62) and long-lived (82). To avoid experimental bias, donors of different ages were spread randomly across the sequencing lanes. For two donors (one aged 18 to 30 and one aged 80 or older), the study analyzed two additional independent replicas of 1 million unique cDNA reads from the same blood draw. What the authors observed across the whole study: Conclusive comparison of naive and antigen-experienced compartments was prevented by the profiling of bulk unsorted PBMCs. A strong correlation was found between observed TCR beta diversity and the percentage of naive T cells measured by flow cytometry. The long-lived group showed more naive CD4+ T cells, fewer expanded clones and increased TCR diversity than the aged group, suggesting age selection. Observed TCR beta diversity per million T cells fell roughly linearly with age, and a significant reduction was already apparent by age around 40. The CMV infection status of donors was not known, potentially confounding age-related changes in expanded clonotypes. Total diversity estimates from one million sequenced T cells were considered lower bounds and underestimates.

Details on this clonotype: What antigen it recognizes has not been identified. It has no much larger one-base neighbor in the sample; base qualities were not kept.

From its cysteine to its phenylalanine, the CDR3 spans 15 amino acids. Only the CDR3 DNA is retained, 45 bases long and in frame from the first base. CDR1 and CDR2, per the germline V gene (reference sequence), are LGHDT and YNNKEL. Clipping removes 0 bases from V and 7 bases from J, with 2 as the unmatched junction base count. Donors were a few dozen systemically healthy Caucasian individuals from Russia aged roughly 6 to 100 years. Each donor gave approximately 9.4 milliliters of peripheral blood, drawn into EDTA-treated Vacutainer tubes. Ficoll-Paque density-gradient centrifugation was used to isolate PBMCs, with at least 6 million per sample. Trizol reagent was used to extract total RNA from the PBMCs, yielding at least 5.5 micrograms per sample. For every donor, an aliquot of PBMCs went through flow cytometry to measure the percentages of naive CD45RAhigh/CD27high T cells. Library prep was done by 5' RACE. The instrument was an Illumina HiSeq 2500. A second PCR of 7 to 11 cycles was performed with a sample-barcoded 5' primer and a J-beta primer mix. A unique molecular identifier was introduced onto each TCR beta cDNA molecule by a template-switch 5' adaptor carrying 12 random nucleotides. Each sample yielded at least 3 million CDR3-containing paired-end reads. First-strand cDNA was synthesized from all RNA with the Mint cDNA synthesis kit, primed by a TRBC-specific oligonucleotide. After uracil-DNA glycosylase treatment, a first 18-cycle PCR used universal primers M1SS and BC2_uni_R on all cDNA. From the authors' description of their analysis: Normalization of each sample was performed by random selection of 1 million high-quality reads, each carrying a distinct molecular identifier. Instead of being binned into consensus sequences, reads with shared molecular identifiers were discarded. MiTCR, run with a Q25 quality threshold and the strictest error-elimination algorithm, handled CDR3 identification, clonotype clustering and error correction. A nonparametric unseen species model using Euler transformation provided a lower-bound estimate of total TCR beta diversity. Using fastp trimming at Q25 and MiXCR clonotype assembly, TCRdb reanalyzed the public sequencing data and kept in-frame beta chains. Each entry merges the rows of one CDR3 protein and shows their most common DNA and genes. The V and J calls reflect TCRdb's pipeline rather than the authors' work. The table for this sample lists fewer than 950,000 distinct CDR3 sequences; 40% to 65% of them were counted only once. 41% of the sample goes to the ten largest clones.

This chain is built from TRBV3-1 and TRBJ1-6, and 8 bases in between align with TRBD1. Sequencing was performed on blood. The source is a man aged 80 or over in good health. The CDR3 region has the sequence CASSQDPGGNSPLHF. The DNA reads as follows: TGTGCCAGCAGCCAAGACCCAGGGGGCAATTCACCCCTCCACTTT.